Below, 30 T cell receptor beta chains from the same sample are listed, as sequenced in a study of OX40 agonist ivuxolimab in advanced cancers. Assay: immunoSEQ multiplex PCR; the TCRdb copy retains only in-frame clones and omits some. This table has roughly 80,000 clones, roughly 86% appearing once. The material sequenced was CD4+ or CD8+ T cells sorted from blood, taken in a trial of the OX40 agonist ivuxolimab. These receptors all stem from an adult with an advanced solid tumor such as melanoma, head and neck, liver or kidney cancer.

V and J are TRBV6-5 and TRBJ2-7, with D perhaps matching TRBD2 (5 bases). V lost 6 bases, J lost 4 bases, and 13 bases lay in between. Germline lookup yields CDR1 MNHEY and CDR2 SVGAGI. The CDR3 consists of 13 residues. CDR3 bases: TGTGCCAGCAGGGAGGATATCACGTACGAGCAGTACTTC. It is translated as CASREDITYEQYF.

CDR3 DNA: TGCAGCGTTACCAGGGGAAGCGTAAACATTCAGTACTTC. This encodes CSVTRGSVNIQYF. This chain uses TRBV29-1 with TRBJ2-4; the D gene is possibly TRBD1 (6 bases). CDR1 and CDR2 (germline): SQVTM, ANQGSEA. Trimming pared 5 bases from V and 6 bases from J, leaving 14 bases between. The CDR3 totals 13 residues.

This clone showed up just once. The chain combines TRBV11-2 with TRBJ2-5; D unclear. The J call may be in error: the DNA end matches TRBJ2-7 better. The CDR3 covers 15 residues. CDR1 is SGHAT and CDR2 is FQNNGV in the germline V gene. The CDR3 DNA sequence: TGTGCCAGCAGCCCAAACCCCCAATTCTCCTACGAGCAGTACTTC. Translating gives CASSPNPQFSYEQYF.

The genes are TRBV28 and TRBJ2-3; 11 bases fit TRBD2. V lost 1 base to trimming and J lost 3 bases; unmatched junction nucleotides: 6. The CDR3 runs to 17 residues. Germline CDR1 reads MDHEN; CDR2 reads SYDVKM. The CDR3 here is CASSLLGLAGGTDTQYF. DNA of the CDR3: TGTGCCAGCAGTTTATTAGGGCTAGCGGGGGGAACAGATACGCAGTATTTT.

CDR3 in amino acids: CASSETRREAFF. The CDR3 region has the DNA TGTGCCAGCAGTGAGACGAGACGTGAAGCTTTCTTT. V gene TRBV6-1 combines with J gene TRBJ1-1; no clear D. V was shortened by 3 bases and J by 7 bases, with 9 bases between the two germline ends. This CDR3 is built from 12 residues. CDR1 is MNHNS and CDR2 is SASEGT in the germline V gene.

This chain joins TRBV28 and TRBJ1-3; D is possibly TRBD1 (6 bases). V was cut by 5 bases and J by 1 base, with 12 bases left in between. This CDR3 has 15 amino acids. Germline-derived CDR1 and CDR2 are MDHEN and SYDVKM. The CDR3 nucleotides are TGTGCCAGCAGTCCTTATAGGGGGTCTGGAAACACCATATATTTT. It encodes CASSPYRGSGNTIYF.

The chain uses TRBV5-1 and TRBJ2-1; tentatively, D is TRBD2 (5 bases). CDR1 and CDR2 from the germline V gene are SGHRS and YFSETQ. This CDR3 is built from 15 residues. Trimming left V 6 bases short and J 8 bases short, with 21 bases between. CDR3 sequence: CASKVGKDLNYEQFF. The DNA for the CDR3 is TGCGCCAGCAAAGTGGGGAAGGACTTAAACTATGAGCAGTTCTTC.

The genes are TRBV6-1 and TRBJ1-2; possible D gene TRBD1, 5 bases. The CDR3 runs 15 residues. Looked up from germline, CDR1 is MNHNS and CDR2 is SASEGT. V lost 7 bases and J 1 base, leaving 16 bases between the germline ends. The CDR3 protein is CASIWDPGNNYGYTF. CDR3 nucleotide sequence: TGTGCCAGCATCTGGGACCCCGGAAATAACTATGGCTACACCTTC.

The V call is TRBV7-2, the J call TRBJ1-6; 7 nucleotides line up with TRBD1. Per the germline V gene, CDR1 is SGHTA and CDR2 is FQGNSA. This CDR3 region has 16 residues. V trimming: 5 bases; J trimming: 4 bases; junction bases outside the gene matches: 8. CDR3 residues: CASSQEGGAYNSPLHF. CDR3 coding DNA: TGTGCCAGCAGCCAAGAAGGGGGCGCTTATAATTCACCCCTCCACTTT.

The chain couples TRBV18 to TRBJ1-1; D unresolved. Germline loops: CDR1 KGHSH, CDR2 LQKENI. CDR3 length: 13 residues. Trimming removed 3 bases at V and 5 bases at J, with 10 bases between. CDR3 sequence (DNA): TGTGCCAGCTCACCTCTAGTTGATACTGAAGCTTTCTTT. It encodes CASSPLVDTEAFF.

This chain joins TRBV5-1 and TRBJ2-1, with 13 bases that match TRBD2. Germline V gene sequence: CDR1 SGHRS, CDR2 YFSETQ. Trimming at V came to 3 bases and at J to 10 bases, leaving 10 bases not matched to a gene. The length of the CDR3 is 16 residues. The CDR3 region is CASSSEGLAGEGEQFF. DNA of the CDR3: TGCGCCAGCAGCTCAGAAGGACTAGCGGGAGAGGGGGAGCAGTTCTTC.

CDR3 nucleotides: TGTGCCAGCAGCTCCCTTCGGGTCCCCTTAGAAAAACTGTTTTTT. Translated: CASSSLRVPLEKLFF. The V call is TRBV5-4, the J call TRBJ1-4; D uncertain. The CDR3 spans 15 residues. The V gene lost 3 bases and the J gene lost 8 bases, with 17 bases spanning the gap. Germline lookup yields CDR1 SGHNT and CDR2 YYREEE (reference sequence). The variable domain in full, completed from reference TRBV5-4 and TRBJ1-4, reads ETGVTQSPTHLIKTRGQQVTLRCSSQSGHNTVSWYQQALGQGPQFIFQYYREEENGRGNFPPRFSGLQFPNYSSELNVNALELDDSALYLCASSSLRVPLEKLFFGSGTQLSVL.

The chain uses TRBV6-5 and TRBJ1-2; TRBD1 matches 7 bases. The CDR3 covers 15 residues. Germline CDR1 and CDR2: MNHEY and SVGAGI. J gave up 7 bases and V 0 bases, and 8 bases lay outside the gene matches. The CDR3 spells CASSYSVRGRGGYTF. The CDR3 DNA follows: TGTGCCAGCAGTTACTCGGTTAGGGGGCGAGGTGGCTACACCTTC.

The chain has TRBV29-1 and TRBJ1-3; D is perhaps TRBD1 (6 bases). This CDR3 is built from 16 residues. Germline CDR1 reads SQVTM; CDR2 reads ANQGSEA. Trimming cost V 4 bases and J 8 bases, with 24 bases left between them. CDR3: CSVVFQDSFQGDTIYF. The CDR3 nucleotides are TGCAGCGTTGTTTTTCAGGACAGCTTCCAGGGAGACACCATATATTTT.

V and J are TRBV6-6 and TRBJ2-4; the D gene is possibly TRBD1 (6 bases). Germline loops: CDR1 MNHNY, CDR2 SVGAGI (reference sequence). CDR3 length: 16 residues. V was clipped by 6 bases and J by 0 bases, with 15 bases between them. The CDR3, as DNA: TGTGCCAGCAGCTCGTTCGGACAGTTAGCCAAAAACATTCAGTACTTC. Its translation is CASSSFGQLAKNIQYF.

The rearrangement joins TRBV5-1 to TRBJ2-2; D is undetermined. The CDR3 has 17 amino acids. V lost 4 bases, J lost 4 bases, and 20 bases lay in between. The germline V gene encodes CDR1 SGHRS and CDR2 YFSETQ. Here the CDR3 DNA reads TGCGCCAGCAGCCCCGGTGTGGTCGAAACCATCACCGGGGAGCTGTTTTTT. This translates into CASSPGVVETITGELFF.

This chain joins TRBV5-1 and TRBJ2-5; 9 nucleotides line up with TRBD1. V was clipped by 2 bases and J by 5 bases; unmatched bases: 4. The CDR3 loop spans 14 amino acids. Germline V gene data show CDR1 as SGHRS and CDR2 as YFSETQ. The CDR3: CASSLQGAEETQYF. DNA for the CDR3: TGCGCCAGCAGCTTACAGGGGGCCGAGGAGACCCAGTACTTC.

V and J are TRBV15 and TRBJ2-5; TRBD2 agrees at 9 bases. This CDR3 is built from 19 residues. Germline V lookup: CDR1 LNHNV, CDR2 YYDKDF (reference sequence). Unmatched junction bases numbered 12, after V lost 0 bases and J lost 1 base. DNA for the CDR3: TGTGCCACCAGCAGAGATATGGGGTTAGCGGGGGTGTTCCAAGAGACCCAGTACTTC. It encodes CATSRDMGLAGVFQETQYF.

This clone turned up a few times. The V call is TRBV7-2, the J call TRBJ2-1; 9 bases fit TRBD1. The V gene's germline CDR1 is SGHTA and CDR2 FQGNSA. This CDR3 is built from 17 residues. The ends lost 2 bases at V and 8 bases at J; junction bases unmatched: 13. The CDR3 sequence is CASSLSGHRGRIDEQFF. The CDR3 DNA reads TGTGCCAGCAGCTTAAGTGGCCACAGGGGGCGTATAGATGAGCAGTTCTTC.

The V and J genes are TRBV4-3 and TRBJ2-6; possible D gene TRBD1, 6 bases. Germline V gene sequence: CDR1 LGHNA, CDR2 YSLEER. This CDR3 is 16 amino acids long. Trimming left V 0 bases short and J 2 bases short, with 8 bases between. The CDR3: CASSQERDTGANVLTF. The CDR3 nucleotides read TGCGCCAGCAGCCAAGAACGGGACACTGGGGCCAACGTCCTGACTTTC.

The chain uses TRBV19 and TRBJ1-1, with D hard to call. Trimming pared 2 bases from V and 0 bases from J, leaving 16 bases between. Germline CDR1 reads LNHDA; CDR2 reads SQIVND (reference sequence). This CDR3 is 17 amino acids long. The CDR3 region is CASSINWYSQMNTEAFF. The CDR3 DNA reads as TGTGCCAGTAGTATAAATTGGTATTCGCAGATGAACACTGAAGCTTTCTTT.

CDR3 sequence: CASSPPPELAKNIQYF. DNA of the CDR3: TGTGCCAGCTCACCACCCCCCGAACTAGCCAAAAACATTCAGTACTTC. The V and J genes are TRBV18 and TRBJ2-4; D gene uncertain. CDR3 length: 16 amino acids. Germline CDR1 is KGHSH and CDR2 is LQKENI. Trimming pared 0 bases from V and 0 bases from J, leaving 9 bases between.

In its sample, this clone was seen once. This CDR3 is also generated by other DNA sequences in the sample. This chain uses TRBV7-2 with TRBJ2-2, with D possibly being TRBD2 (7 bases). V lost 3 bases and J 2 bases, leaving 10 bases between the germline ends. Looked up from germline, CDR1 is SGHTA and CDR2 is FQGNSA. The CDR3 is made up of 15 amino acids. The chain's CDR3 is CASSLGGPNTGELFF. The DNA for the CDR3 is TGTGCCAGCAGCTTGGGGGGGCCTAACACCGGGGAGCTGTTTTTT.

The chain employs TRBV27 and TRBJ1-1; D not resolved. The germline V gene has CDR1 MNHEY and CDR2 SMNVEV (reference sequence). The germline V and J ends were trimmed by 6 bases and 5 bases, with 19 bases remaining between them. The CDR3 sequence is 15 residues long. The CDR3 region has the DNA TGTGCCAGCAGCCTCCAAACGGGTCGGAGGACTGAAGCTTTCTTT. Translation gives CASSLQTGRRTEAFF.

This chain joins TRBV10-3 and TRBJ1-1; 8 positions match TRBD1. Germline loops: CDR1 ENHRY, CDR2 SYGVKD. The CDR3 extends over 14 amino acids. Trimming at V came to 6 bases and at J to 5 bases, leaving 8 bases not matched to a gene. The CDR3 protein is CAISRTGLDTEAFF. The CDR3 DNA follows: TGTGCCATCAGCCGGACAGGGCTTGATACTGAAGCTTTCTTT.

The chain joins TRBV28 to TRBJ1-2; no clear D gene. The CDR3 covers 15 residues. The germline V gene encodes CDR1 MDHEN and CDR2 SYDVKM. V shed 5 bases and J shed 6 bases, with 19 bases lying between them. CDR3 residues: CASSIVDPRTDGYTF. The DNA for the CDR3 is TGTGCCAGCAGTATAGTGGACCCCAGGACGGATGGCTACACCTTC.

The V and J genes are TRBV5-5 and TRBJ2-6; D ambiguous. Trimming shortened V by 2 bases and J by 0 bases, and 9 bases separated the two germline ends. This CDR3 contains 16 residues. Germline CDR1 SGHKS, CDR2 YYEKEE (reference sequence). CDR3 DNA sequence: TGTGCCAGCAGCTTAAAACCGAGCTCTGGGGCCAACGTCCTGACTTTC. It codes for CASSLKPSSGANVLTF.

The chain couples TRBV5-5 to TRBJ1-1; 8 bases are shared with TRBD1. The trim removed 4 bases at V and 6 bases at J, leaving 5 bases unmatched. Germline V CDR1 and CDR2: SGHKS, YYEKEE (reference sequence). The CDR3 spans 13 residues. The chain's CDR3 is CASSTGTGSEAFF. For the CDR3, the DNA is TGTGCCAGCAGCACCGGGACAGGCTCTGAAGCTTTCTTT.

The J gene is TRBJ1-2, the V gene TRBV29-1; D is unresolved. Trimming stripped 4 bases from V and 7 bases from J, with 16 bases between. CDR1 and CDR2 (germline): SQVTM, ANQGSEA. The CDR3 runs 13 residues. The DNA for the CDR3 is TGCAGCGTTGCCTCTTCAGGTTTGGGTGGCTACACCTTC. Translation gives CSVASSGLGGYTF.

V and J are TRBV5-1 and TRBJ1-1, with TRBD1 matching over 8 bases. CDR1 is SGHRS and CDR2 is YFSETQ in the germline V gene. This CDR3 comprises 17 residues. V shed 0 bases, J shed 3 bases, and the junction held 10 bases outside the gene matches. Written as DNA, the CDR3 is TGCGCCAGCAGCTTGGCGACAGGACAGGGCGGGGACACTGAAGCTTTCTTT. Translated, it gives CASSLATGQGGDTEAFF. Looking up the rest from reference TRBV5-1 and TRBJ1-1 gives the full variable domain: KAGVTQTPRYLIKTRGQQVTLSCSPISGHRSVSWYQQTPGQGLQFLFEYFSETQRNKGNFPGRFSGRQFSNSRSEMNVSTLELGDSALYLCASSLATGQGGDTEAFFGQGTRLTVV.